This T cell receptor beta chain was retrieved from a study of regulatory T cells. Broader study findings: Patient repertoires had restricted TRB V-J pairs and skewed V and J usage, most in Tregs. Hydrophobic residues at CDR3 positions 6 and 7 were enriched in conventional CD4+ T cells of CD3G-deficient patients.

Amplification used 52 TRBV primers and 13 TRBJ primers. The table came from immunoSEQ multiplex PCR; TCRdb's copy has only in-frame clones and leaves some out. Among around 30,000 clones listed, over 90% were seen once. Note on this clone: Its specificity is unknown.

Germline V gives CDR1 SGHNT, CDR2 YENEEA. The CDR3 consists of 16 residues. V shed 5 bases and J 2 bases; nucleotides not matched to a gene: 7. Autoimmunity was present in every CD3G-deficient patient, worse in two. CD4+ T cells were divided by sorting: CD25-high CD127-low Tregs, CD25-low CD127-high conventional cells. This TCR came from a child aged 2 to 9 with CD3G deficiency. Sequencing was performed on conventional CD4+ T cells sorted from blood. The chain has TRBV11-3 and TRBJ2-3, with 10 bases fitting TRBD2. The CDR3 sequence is CASSRRSGRLTDTQYF. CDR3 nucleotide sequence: TGTGCCAGCAGCCGCCGTAGCGGGAGGCTCACAGATACGCAGTATTTT.